This is a list of T cell receptor beta chains from one sample in a study of blood T cell repertoires in COVID-19. Libraries were prepared by immunoSEQ multiplex PCR; TCRdb keeps only in-frame clonotypes and omits some of them. The sample yields under 200,000 clones, around 87% seen once. The specimen was PBMCs or T cells enriched from blood (not recorded which). Every receptor here comes from a woman aged 45-65 years who had recovered from COVID-19. Both conserved end residues are part of each CDR3. The D gene is left open where the match is weak. Rows give clone size only sometimes, using once, few, many, or a class for an expanded clone.

abundance: NA; v_gene: TRBV10-3; j_gene: TRBJ2-7; d_gene: TRBD2; CDR3aa: CAITSGGLSYEQYF; CDR3nt: TGTGCCATCACCAGCGGGGGCCTCTCCTACGAGCAGTACTTC
abundance: NA; v_gene: TRBV5-1; j_gene: TRBJ1-1; d_gene: NA; CDR3aa: CASSLGQLVSTEAFF; CDR3nt: TGCGCCAGCAGCTTGGGACAGCTTGTTTCCACTGAAGCTTTCTTT
abundance: NA; v_gene: TRBV4-1; j_gene: TRBJ1-2; d_gene: NA; CDR3aa: CASSHVAGPSLDGYTF; CDR3nt: TGCGCCAGCAGCCACGTCGCTGGGCCCTCTTTGGATGGCTACACCTTC
abundance: NA; v_gene: TRBV12-5; j_gene: TRBJ1-2; d_gene: NA; CDR3aa: CASGLVRHGYGYTF; CDR3nt: TGTGCTAGTGGTTTGGTACGACATGGCTATGGCTACACCTTC
abundance: NA; v_gene: TRBV7-2; j_gene: TRBJ2-3; d_gene: NA; CDR3aa: CASSLDARGTQYF; CDR3nt: TGTGCCAGCAGCTTAGATGCCCGAGGTACGCAGTATTTT
abundance: NA; v_gene: TRBV3-1/TRBV3-2; j_gene: TRBJ1-4; d_gene: NA; CDR3aa: CASSQVLVGEKLFF; CDR3nt: TGTGCCAGCAGCCAAGTGCTAGTTGGTGAAAAACTGTTTTTT
abundance: NA; v_gene: TRBV7-3; j_gene: TRBJ1-1; d_gene: NA; CDR3aa: CASSGQRYTEAFF; CDR3nt: TGTGCCAGCAGCGGACAGCGCTACACTGAAGCTTTCTTT
abundance: few; v_gene: TRBV29-1; j_gene: TRBJ2-2; d_gene: NA; CDR3aa: CSVVSGANTGELFF; CDR3nt: TGCAGCGTTGTGTCAGGGGCGAACACCGGGGAGCTGTTTTTT
abundance: NA; v_gene: TRBV7-8; j_gene: TRBJ1-6; d_gene: TRBD1; CDR3aa: CASSLSQGAQRSPLHF; CDR3nt: TGTGCCAGCAGCCTTTCTCAGGGGGCGCAACGGTCACCCCTCCACTTT
abundance: NA; v_gene: TRBV18; j_gene: TRBJ2-1; d_gene: TRBD2; CDR3aa: CASSPLAAGGLNEQFF; CDR3nt: TGTGCCAGCTCACCACTAGCAGCGGGGGGTCTCAATGAGCAGTTCTTC
abundance: NA; v_gene: TRBV25-1; j_gene: TRBJ2-3; d_gene: NA; CDR3aa: CASSVGGVKDTQYF; CDR3nt: TGTGCCAGCAGTGTTGGTGGAGTGAAAGATACGCAGTATTTT
abundance: NA; v_gene: TRBV7-2; j_gene: TRBJ2-5; d_gene: NA; CDR3aa: CASSSRGAPQETQYF; CDR3nt: TGTGCCAGCAGCTCCCGCGGAGCTCCACAAGAGACCCAGTACTTC
abundance: NA; v_gene: TRBV6-5; j_gene: TRBJ2-7; d_gene: NA; CDR3aa: CASKQLHEQYF; CDR3nt: TGTGCCAGCAAACAGCTCCACGAGCAGTACTTC
abundance: NA; v_gene: TRBV3-1/TRBV3-2; j_gene: TRBJ1-4; d_gene: NA; CDR3aa: CASSQVREKLFF; CDR3nt: TGTGCCAGCAGCCAAGTCCGGGAAAAACTGTTTTTT
abundance: NA; v_gene: TRBV6-5; j_gene: TRBJ1-2; d_gene: TRBD1; CDR3aa: CASSYPLPQGRNGYTF; CDR3nt: TGTGCCAGCAGTTACCCACTTCCACAGGGGCGGAATGGCTACACCTTC
abundance: once; v_gene: TRBV5-6; j_gene: TRBJ1-4; d_gene: NA; CDR3aa: CASSFVGAGDEKLFF; CDR3nt: TGTGCCAGCAGCTTTGTGGGGGCGGGGGATGAAAAACTGTTTTTT
abundance: NA; v_gene: TRBV6-5; j_gene: TRBJ2-5; d_gene: TRBD1; CDR3aa: CASSPGQVKETQYF; CDR3nt: TGTGCCAGCAGTCCCGGACAGGTGAAAGAGACCCAGTACTTC
abundance: NA; v_gene: TRBV7-2; j_gene: TRBJ2-5; d_gene: NA; CDR3aa: CASSLAGRGETQYF; CDR3nt: TGTGCCAGCAGCTTAGCGGGAAGGGGGGAGACCCAGTACTTC
abundance: NA; v_gene: TRBV24-1; j_gene: TRBJ2-1; d_gene: TRBD2; CDR3aa: CATSDLTAGAVNEQFF; CDR3nt: TGTGCCACCAGTGATTTGACAGCGGGGGCTGTTAATGAGCAGTTCTTC
abundance: NA; v_gene: TRBV27; j_gene: TRBJ2-4; d_gene: NA; CDR3aa: CASSLQGAKNIQYF; CDR3nt: TGTGCCAGCAGTTTACAGGGAGCCAAAAACATTCAGTACTTC
abundance: NA; v_gene: TRBV3-1/TRBV3-2; j_gene: TRBJ2-1; d_gene: NA; CDR3aa: CASSLNLGVEQFF; CDR3nt: TGTGCCAGCAGCCTAAATCTCGGGGTCGAGCAGTTCTTC
abundance: NA; v_gene: TRBV3-1/TRBV3-2; j_gene: TRBJ1-1; d_gene: NA; CDR3aa: CASSQGSEVGNTEAFF; CDR3nt: TGTGCCAGCAGCCAAGGTAGTGAGGTGGGGAACACTGAAGCTTTCTTT
abundance: NA; v_gene: TRBV4-2; j_gene: TRBJ2-1; d_gene: TRBD1; CDR3aa: CASSQAGTGRYNEQFF; CDR3nt: TGTGCCAGCAGCCAAGCCGGGACAGGAAGATACAATGAGCAGTTCTTC
abundance: NA; v_gene: TRBV19; j_gene: TRBJ2-5; d_gene: TRBD2; CDR3aa: CASSVSGEGTQYF; CDR3nt: TGTGCCAGTAGCGTTAGCGGGGAGGGGACCCAGTACTTC
abundance: NA; v_gene: TRBV30; j_gene: TRBJ1-1; d_gene: NA; CDR3aa: CAGGRDSTEAFF; CDR3nt: TGTGCCGGTGGGAGGGACTCCACTGAAGCTTTCTTT
abundance: NA; v_gene: TRBV7-8; j_gene: TRBJ2-7; d_gene: TRBD2; CDR3aa: CASRNRGTRGEQYF; CDR3nt: TGTGCCAGCAGAAATAGGGGGACTAGAGGCGAGCAGTACTTC
abundance: NA; v_gene: TRBV7-9; j_gene: TRBJ1-2; d_gene: NA; CDR3aa: CASSLVPGDGYTF; CDR3nt: TGTGCCAGCAGCTTAGTCCCCGGGGATGGCTACACCTTC
abundance: NA; v_gene: TRBV4-3; j_gene: TRBJ2-7; d_gene: TRBD2; CDR3aa: CASSQVLQDGGEQYF; CDR3nt: TGCGCCAGCAGCCAAGTTCTACAGGACGGGGGGGAGCAGTACTTC
abundance: NA; v_gene: TRBV7-9; j_gene: TRBJ1-2; d_gene: TRBD1; CDR3aa: CASSWTGDYGYTF; CDR3nt: TGTGCCAGCAGCTGGACAGGGGACTATGGCTACACCTTC
abundance: NA; v_gene: TRBV6-5; j_gene: TRBJ2-1; d_gene: NA; CDR3aa: CASSFNTGNEQFF; CDR3nt: TGTGCCAGCAGTTTTAACACAGGGAATGAGCAGTTCTTC
abundance: NA; v_gene: TRBV6-5; j_gene: TRBJ2-3; d_gene: TRBD2; CDR3aa: CASRSGVSTDTQYF; CDR3nt: TGTGCCAGCAGGAGCGGGGTTAGCACAGATACGCAGTATTTT
abundance: NA; v_gene: TRBV7-9; j_gene: TRBJ1-5; d_gene: NA; CDR3aa: CASSFGGNQPQHF; CDR3nt: TGTGCCAGCAGCTTCGGGGGCAATCAGCCCCAGCATTTT
abundance: NA; v_gene: TRBV5-1; j_gene: TRBJ1-2; d_gene: NA; CDR3aa: CASSLVGGAGYTF; CDR3nt: TGCGCCAGCAGCTTGGTTGGAGGGGCCGGCTACACCTTC
abundance: NA; v_gene: TRBV7-2; j_gene: TRBJ1-1; d_gene: NA; CDR3aa: CASSSGAFNTEAFF; CDR3nt: TGTGCCAGCAGTTCAGGGGCGTTCAACACTGAAGCTTTCTTT
abundance: once; v_gene: TRBV4-1; j_gene: TRBJ1-6; d_gene: NA; CDR3aa: CASSQDPGLPNSPLHF; CDR3nt: TGCGCCAGCAGCCAAGATCCGGGACTACCGAATTCACCCCTCCACTTT
abundance: NA; v_gene: TRBV19; j_gene: TRBJ1-1; d_gene: NA; CDR3aa: CASTLNRGLNTEAFF; CDR3nt: TGTGCCAGTACCCTAAATAGAGGTCTGAACACTGAAGCTTTCTTT
abundance: NA; v_gene: TRBV27; j_gene: TRBJ1-1; d_gene: TRBD1; CDR3aa: CASKTFLRQGRGEAFF; CDR3nt: TGTGCCAGCAAAACTTTCCTCCGACAGGGAAGAGGTGAAGCTTTCTTT
abundance: few; v_gene: TRBV5-5; j_gene: TRBJ1-2; d_gene: TRBD1; CDR3aa: CASSHRDRYYGYTF; CDR3nt: TGTGCCAGCAGTCACAGGGACAGGTACTATGGCTACACCTTC
abundance: NA; v_gene: TRBV3-1/TRBV3-2; j_gene: TRBJ2-3; d_gene: TRBD2; CDR3aa: CASSPKLADTTDTQYF; CDR3nt: TGTGCCAGCAGCCCAAAACTAGCGGATACCACAGATACGCAGTATTTT
abundance: NA; v_gene: TRBV6-5; j_gene: TRBJ1-4; d_gene: TRBD1; CDR3aa: CASSTGGPTNEKLFF; CDR3nt: TGTGCCAGCAGTACAGGGGGCCCGACTAATGAAAAACTGTTTTTT
abundance: NA; v_gene: TRBV9; j_gene: TRBJ1-6; d_gene: NA; CDR3aa: CASRPGGNHSPLHF; CDR3nt: TGTGCCAGCCGCCCGGGGGGTAACCATTCACCCCTCCACTTT
abundance: NA; v_gene: TRBV21-1; j_gene: TRBJ1-1; d_gene: NA; CDR3aa: CAGETSRVEAFF; CDR3nt: TGTGCGGGTGAGACTTCCCGGGTTGAAGCTTTCTTT
abundance: NA; v_gene: TRBV11-2; j_gene: TRBJ1-3; d_gene: TRBD1; CDR3aa: CASRLTRQGGDTIYF; CDR3nt: TGTGCCAGCCGTTTAACGCGACAGGGCGGGGACACCATATATTTT
abundance: NA; v_gene: TRBV5-1; j_gene: TRBJ1-1; d_gene: NA; CDR3aa: CASSLQTGNTEAFF; CDR3nt: TGCGCCAGCAGCTTGCAGACAGGGAACACTGAAGCTTTCTTT
abundance: NA; v_gene: TRBV19; j_gene: TRBJ2-7; d_gene: TRBD1; CDR3aa: CASSLRDRSYEQYF; CDR3nt: TGTGCCAGTAGTCTCCGGGACAGGTCTTACGAGCAGTACTTC
abundance: NA; v_gene: TRBV4-3; j_gene: TRBJ2-5; d_gene: TRBD1; CDR3aa: CASSQDGQGVGETQYF; CDR3nt: TGCGCCAGCAGCCAAGATGGACAGGGAGTGGGAGAGACCCAGTACTTC
abundance: NA; v_gene: TRBV5-1; j_gene: TRBJ2-3; d_gene: TRBD2; CDR3aa: CASSSGLAVTDTQYF; CDR3nt: TGCGCCAGCAGCTCGGGACTAGCGGTCACAGATACGCAGTATTTT
abundance: few; v_gene: TRBV29-1; j_gene: TRBJ2-3; d_gene: NA; CDR3aa: CSVDASARTDTQYF; CDR3nt: TGCAGCGTTGATGCTAGCGCCCGCACAGATACGCAGTATTTT
abundance: NA; v_gene: TRBV27; j_gene: TRBJ1-5; d_gene: TRBD1; CDR3aa: CASRARDRFNQPQHF; CDR3nt: TGTGCCAGCAGGGCCCGGGACAGGTTCAATCAGCCCCAGCATTTT